This T cell receptor beta chain was sequenced during a study of blood T cells in healthy people across ages. A J-beta primer mix and a sample-barcoded 5' primer were used in a second PCR of about 7 to 12 cycles. TCRdb ran MiXCR on the 5' RACE reads and lists one entry per CDR3 protein. The sample holds fewer than 2,000,000 distinct CDR3 sequences, about 39% seen once. As regards this clonotype: As yet, its antigen is unknown.

Broader study findings: Diversity of TCR beta per million T cells declined in a roughly linear way with age.

The receptor was isolated from a human donor in good health. The source material was blood.

The CDR3 DNA reads as TGTGCCACGGGACAGGGAATAAATGAAAAACTGTTTTTT. Encoded protein: CATGQGINEKLFF. The chain is built from TRBV19 and TRBJ1-4; 9 nucleotides match TRBD1. This CDR3 region has 13 residues. Germline CDR1 LNHDA, CDR2 SQIVND (reference sequence). J was trimmed by 5 bases and V by 10 bases; bases with no gene match: 5.